The rows below give T cell receptor beta chains drawn from one sample of a study of cytomegalovirus exposure and HLA in healthy donors. Assay used: immunoSEQ multiplex PCR; TCRdb lists only in-frame clones, some missing. The sample includes hundreds of thousands of clones, 82% seen only once; the top ten take roughly 5.5%. Sequencing was carried out using PBMCs. The source is a man between 35 and 55 years old in good health and CMV-seropositive. Each CDR3 is given with its conserved first and last residue. D genes are given only for firm matches. The size field is filled for only some rows; it gives once, few, many or a size class.

d_call clone_size j_call v_call cdr3_aa cdr3_nt
- - TRBJ2-5 TRBV27 CASSFQGWQETQYF TGTGCCAGCAGTTTCCAGGGGTGGCAAGAGACCCAGTACTTC
TRBD2 - TRBJ2-1 TRBV7-2 CASSYGLVYEQFF TGTGCCAGCAGCTATGGACTAGTTTATGAGCAGTTCTTC
- - TRBJ1-3 TRBV6-6 CASSYSTAGNTIYF TGTGCCAGCAGTTACTCGACAGCTGGAAACACCATATATTTT
TRBD2 - TRBJ2-3 TRBV5-1 CASSPALLAGGPTDTQYF TGCGCCAGCAGCCCCGCCCTACTAGCGGGAGGGCCAACAGATACGCAGTATTTT
- - TRBJ2-2 TRBV4-1 CASSQGPAWGLAGELFF TGCGCCAGCAGCCAAGGGCCCGCATGGGGACTGGCAGGGGAGCTGTTTTTT
- - TRBJ2-7 TRBV7-9 CASSLSHEQYF TGTGCCAGCAGCTTAAGCCACGAGCAGTACTTC
TRBD1 - TRBJ1-1 TRBV7-9 CSSSQGSSEAFF TGTTCCAGTTCACAGGGGTCTTCCGAAGCTTTCTTT
TRBD2 - TRBJ2-3 TRBV7-9 CASSMWTSGISDTQYF TGTGCCAGCAGCATGTGGACTAGCGGGATCTCAGATACGCAGTATTTT
- once TRBJ2-3 TRBV6-1 CASTRVDTQYF TGTGCCAGCACTCGCGTTGATACGCAGTATTTT
- - TRBJ2-6 TRBV6-5 CASSYEASGANVLTF TGTGCCAGCAGTTACGAGGCCTCTGGGGCCAACGTCCTGACTTTC
TRBD1 - TRBJ1-1 TRBV25-1 CASKPGQGRMNTEAFF TGTGCCAGCAAACCGGGACAGGGGCGTATGAACACTGAAGCTTTCTTT
- - TRBJ1-4 TRBV6-6 CASSLRSAEKLFF TGTGCCAGCAGCTTGAGGTCTGCCGAAAAACTGTTTTTT
TRBD1 - TRBJ1-1 TRBV29-1 CSVAGTGQEAFF TGCAGCGTGGCAGGGACAGGACAAGAAGCTTTCTTT
- - TRBJ1-5 TRBV5-6 CASSVARGFVQPQHF TGTGCCAGCAGTGTGGCCCGGGGGTTCGTCCAGCCCCAGCATTTT
- - TRBJ1-5 TRBV7-2 CASSLRGNQPQHF TGTGCCAGCAGCTTAAGGGGGAATCAGCCCCAGCATTTT
TRBD2 - TRBJ2-7 TRBV7-6 CASSSTIAGGAYEQYF TGTGCCAGCAGCTCCACCATAGCGGGAGGAGCCTACGAGCAGTACTTC
- - TRBJ1-6 TRBV5-1 CASSLGQGNSPLHF TGCGCCAGCAGCTTGGGCCAGGGTAATTCACCCCTCCACTTT
TRBD2 - TRBJ2-4 TRBV28 CASSLSSGRAEGAKNIQYF TGTGCCAGCAGTTTATCTAGCGGGAGGGCCGAGGGGGCCAAAAACATTCAGTACTTC
TRBD2 - TRBJ2-3 TRBV2 CASTLAGVGTDTQYF TGTGCCAGTACCCTAGCGGGAGTAGGCACAGATACGCAGTATTTT
- once TRBJ2-1 TRBV7-3 CASSPGRQVNEQFF TGTGCCAGCAGCCCCGGACGACAGGTAAATGAGCAGTTCTTC
TRBD2 - TRBJ2-5 TRBV5-4 CASSESLAGSEETQYF TGTGCCAGCAGCGAAAGTCTAGCGGGAAGCGAAGAGACCCAGTACTTC
TRBD2 - TRBJ2-1 TRBV2 CASRLPQREYNEQFF TGTGCCAGCAGGCTCCCGCAGCGGGAGTACAATGAGCAGTTCTTC
TRBD1 once TRBJ1-2 TRBV2 CASSLGQGGYTF TGTGCCAGCAGCCTTGGACAGGGTGGCTACACCTTC
- - TRBJ1-4 TRBV6-6 CASRQAAGRTNEKLFF TGTGCCAGCAGGCAAGCTGCAGGGAGGACTAATGAAAAACTGTTTTTT
TRBD2 - TRBJ2-1 TRBV6-4 CASSRAGEASYNEQFF TGTGCCAGCAGTAGAGCGGGAGAGGCCTCCTACAATGAGCAGTTCTTC
- - TRBJ2-2 TRBV9 CASSVLGGSRATGELFF TGTGCCAGCAGCGTACTGGGTGGGAGTCGGGCCACCGGGGAGCTGTTTTTT
TRBD2 - TRBJ2-7 TRBV5-6 CASSRGGRAIGGEQYF TGTGCCAGCAGCCGTGGCGGGAGGGCCATCGGGGGCGAGCAGTACTTC